Following are 32 T cell receptor beta chains from one sample sequenced in a study of shared clonotypes between healthy human individuals. This table comes from immunoSEQ multiplex PCR, and its TCRdb copy is limited to in-frame clones, with some not included. The table includes 1.4 million or so clones, approximately 98.5% detected once. The material sequenced was naive CD4+ T cells sorted from blood. The subset: CD45RA+ positively selected. Receptors were obtained from a man aged 30-40 years in good health.

The chain recombines TRBV5-1 with TRBJ2-7, with TRBD2 identical over 10 bases. J gave up 3 bases and V 3 bases, and 6 bases lay outside the gene matches. The germline CDR1 and CDR2 sequences are SGHRS and YFSETQ. The CDR3 runs to 15 residues. CDR3: CASSSGLAVNYEQYF. As DNA, the CDR3 is TGCGCCAGCAGCTCCGGACTAGCGGTAAACTACGAGCAGTACTTC.

The rearrangement links TRBV5-1 to TRBJ2-5; D might be TRBD1 (6 bases). Germline loops: CDR1 SGHRS, CDR2 YFSETQ. V shed 4 bases and J shed 2 bases, with 18 bases lying between them. The CDR3 runs 16 residues. This chain's CDR3 is CASSPRSGHVQETQYF. For the CDR3, the DNA is TGCGCCAGCAGCCCGAGGTCGGGACACGTACAAGAGACCCAGTACTTC.

The J gene is TRBJ2-7, the V gene TRBV27, with 7 positions matching TRBD1. The J segment lost 2 bases and the V segment lost 6 bases, leaving 10 bases of the junction unmatched. The V gene's germline CDR1 is MNHEY and CDR2 SMNVEV (reference sequence). The CDR3 consists of 15 residues. The CDR3 DNA sequence: TGTGCCAGCAGACCCGGGACAGCAAAAACCTACGAGCAGTACTTC. This encodes CASRPGTAKTYEQYF.

This chain links TRBV7-2 with TRBJ1-2, with D hard to call. The V end lost 2 bases, the J end lost 1 base, and 8 bases lay between the germline ends. The CDR3 sequence is 14 residues long. CDR1 and CDR2 (germline): SGHTA, FQGNSA. CDR3 in DNA: TGTGCCAGCAGCTTACTCACCTATAACTATGGCTACACCTTC. Amino acids: CASSLLTYNYGYTF.

The chain recombines TRBV11-2 with TRBJ2-7, with D unresolved. Per germline, CDR1 SGHAT and CDR2 FQNNGV. The length of the CDR3 is 12 residues. Trimming cost V 3 bases and J 3 bases, with 6 bases left between them. CDR3 in DNA: TGTGCCAGCAGCTTCGGGTTCTACGAGCAGTACTTC. This encodes CASSFGFYEQYF.

The V gene is TRBV11-2, the J gene TRBJ2-7; weak D call: TRBD2 (6 bases). This CDR3 is 15 amino acids long. Germline assignment: CDR1 SGHAT and CDR2 FQNNGV. V shed 5 bases and J shed 6 bases, with 20 bases lying between them. The CDR3 loop is CASSGTDGEVREQYF. The CDR3 DNA is TGTGCCAGCAGCGGGACGGACGGGGAGGTGCGCGAGCAGTACTTC.

The chain has TRBV28 and TRBJ2-7; the D is unclear. The germline V gene encodes CDR1 MDHEN and CDR2 SYDVKM. V lost 4 bases to trimming and J lost 2 bases, with 9 bases between them. This CDR3 has 13 residues. CDR3 in DNA: TGTGCCAGCAGTTCCCCGGTCCCCTACGAGCAGTACTTC. It specifies CASSSPVPYEQYF.

The chain recombines TRBV15 with TRBJ2-7; 7 bases align to TRBD2. CDR3 length: 16 residues. Germline assignment: CDR1 LNHNV and CDR2 YYDKDF (reference sequence). V shed 0 bases, J shed 2 bases, and the junction held 7 bases outside the gene matches. DNA of the CDR3: TGTGCCACCAGCAGAGATCCCGGGACTACCCCCTACGAGCAGTACTTC. Translated, it gives CATSRDPGTTPYEQYF. Full variable domain (remainder filled in from reference TRBV15 and TRBJ2-7): DAMVIQNPRYQVTQFGKPVTLSCSQTLNHNVMYWYQQKSSQAPKLLFHYYDKDFNNEADTPDNFQSRRPNTSFCFLDIRSPGLGDTAMYLCATSRDPGTTPYEQYFGPGTRLTVT.

The chain links TRBV7-8 to TRBJ2-7; 8 positions agree with TRBD2. There are 15 residues in the CDR3. The ends lost 4 bases at V and 2 bases at J; junction bases unmatched: 7. CDR1 SGHVS and CDR2 FQNEAQ come from the germline V gene. For the CDR3, the DNA is TGTGCCAGCAGCTCACGTGGGACTAGTCCCTACGAGCAGTACTTC. As protein: CASSSRGTSPYEQYF.

V is TRBV5-8 and J is TRBJ2-7; the D is unclear. CDR3 length: 10 residues. Germline V lookup: CDR1 SGHTS, CDR2 YDEGEE. The germline V and J ends were trimmed by 7 bases and 0 bases, with 2 bases remaining between them. DNA of the CDR3: TGTGCCAGCCCCTCCTACGAGCAGTACTTC. As protein: CASPSYEQYF.

This rearrangement joins TRBV29-1 to TRBJ2-5, with TRBD1 matching 7 bases. Germline values: CDR1 SQVTM, CDR2 ANQGSEA. V shed 4 bases and J 1 base; nucleotides not matched to a gene: 9. The CDR3 covers 15 residues. CDR3 nucleotide sequence: TGCAGCGTTGGAAGCCCAGGGACAGCCCAAGAGACCCAGTACTTC. Translated, it gives CSVGSPGTAQETQYF.

This chain connects TRBV28 to TRBJ2-7; 7 bases line up with TRBD1. CDR1 is MDHEN, CDR2 SYDVKM, per germline. The CDR3 loop spans 12 amino acids. Trimming at V came to 7 bases and at J to 3 bases, leaving 3 bases not matched to a gene. CDR3 nucleotide sequence: TGTGCCAGCAAGGGACAGATCTACGAGCAGTACTTC. Its translation: CASKGQIYEQYF.

The chain has TRBV19 and TRBJ2-2; 8 bases are shared with TRBD1. The germline V gene encodes CDR1 LNHDA and CDR2 SQIVND (reference sequence). The CDR3 totals 15 residues. The ends lost 7 bases at V and 3 bases at J; junction bases unmatched: 7. The CDR3 DNA is TGTGCCAGTACCACCGGGACAGGAGACACCGGGGAGCTGTTTTTT. It specifies CASTTGTGDTGELFF.

This clone was seen just once. The genes are TRBV5-1 and TRBJ2-7; 10 positions match TRBD2. CDR1 is SGHRS, CDR2 YFSETQ, per germline. This CDR3 has 15 residues. V trimming: 0 bases; J trimming: 7 bases; junction bases outside the gene matches: 7. The CDR3 region is CASSLAPSGSGEQYF. In DNA form, the CDR3 reads TGCGCCAGCAGCTTGGCCCCTAGCGGGAGCGGGGAGCAGTACTTC.

The rearrangement joins TRBV15 to TRBJ2-1; 10 nucleotides agree with TRBD2. V was pared by 0 bases and J by 5 bases, with 13 bases of the junction left unmatched. This CDR3 spans 19 amino acids. Per the germline V gene, CDR1 is LNHNV and CDR2 is YYDKDF (reference sequence). CDR3 sequence (DNA): TGTGCCACCAGCAGAGATTCTAGCGGGAGCTTTTCTATTGACAATGAGCAGTTCTTC. Protein sequence: CATSRDSSGSFSIDNEQFF.

J is TRBJ1-3 and V is TRBV2, with D possibly TRBD1 on 5 matching bases. The CDR3 runs to 13 residues. Trimming pared 11 bases from V and 0 bases from J, leaving 11 bases between. CDR1 and CDR2 (germline): SNHLY, FYNNEI. CDR3 amino acids: CAAPGGSGNTIYF. The CDR3 DNA reads as TGTGCCGCTCCTGGGGGCTCTGGAAACACCATATATTTT.

The gene calls are TRBV11-2 and TRBJ1-3; tentative D call: TRBD1 (5 bases). The CDR3 spans 14 residues. With 2 bases removed from V and 6 bases from J, the gap between germline ends came to 11 bases. The germline V gene encodes CDR1 SGHAT and CDR2 FQNNGV. DNA for the CDR3: TGTGCCAGCAGCTTAAAAGGCAGGGCAAACACCATATATTTT. Amino acids: CASSLKGRANTIYF.

The chain has TRBV29-1 and TRBJ2-3; D tentatively fits TRBD1 or TRBD2 (5 bases each). The germline CDR1 and CDR2 sequences are SQVTM and ANQGSEA. This CDR3 has 14 amino acids. Trimming shortened V by 1 base and J by 4 bases, and 12 bases separated the two germline ends. As DNA, the CDR3 is TGCAGCGTTGAAGGGGGGTCGGGCCCAGATACGCAGTATTTT. It yields the protein CSVEGGSGPDTQYF.

The chain is built from TRBV27 and TRBJ2-3; D gene unclear. CDR3 length: 14 residues. The ends were cut back, 8 bases at V and 1 base at J, with 13 bases in the middle. The germline gives CDR1 MNHEY, CDR2 SMNVEV (reference sequence). CDR3 sequence reads: CASLLWERTDTQYF. DNA of the CDR3: TGTGCCAGCCTCTTATGGGAACGCACAGATACGCAGTATTTT.

V usage is TRBV4-2 and J usage is TRBJ2-1; 11 bases fit TRBD2. Germline CDR1 reads LGHNA; CDR2 reads YNFKEQ. V gave up 3 bases and J gave up 4 bases; unmatched junction bases: 8. This CDR3 comprises 17 residues. CDR3 region: CASSQSPGLAVYNEQFF. CDR3 DNA sequence: TGTGCCAGCAGCCAGTCTCCGGGACTAGCGGTTTACAATGAGCAGTTCTTC.

This chain connects TRBV9 to TRBJ1-4; D remains unclear. Germline V lookup: CDR1 SGDLS, CDR2 YYNGEE. CDR3 size: 13 residues. V gave up 0 bases and J gave up 3 bases, with 3 bases separating them. CDR3 in DNA: TGTGCCAGCAGCGTAGTCCCTAATGAAAAACTGTTTTTT. This gives the protein CASSVVPNEKLFF.

This clone is a singleton in its sample. This rearrangement joins TRBV5-4 to TRBJ2-5; no reliable D call. Germline assignment: CDR1 SGHNT and CDR2 YYREEE (reference sequence). Trimming took 6 bases from V and 3 from J, leaving 15 bases between them. CDR3 length: 14 amino acids. This CDR3 reads CASNPGGREETQYF. The CDR3 DNA sequence: TGTGCCAGCAACCCCGGCGGAAGGGAAGAGACCCAGTACTTC.

This chain links TRBV4-1 with TRBJ2-5, with D maybe TRBD2 (6 bases). Trimming removed 1 base at V and 3 bases at J, with 9 bases between. The CDR3 length is 14 residues. Germline-derived CDR1 and CDR2 are MGHRA and YSYEKL. The CDR3 DNA reads as TGCGCCAGCAGCCAAGTAGGCGGGGAAGAGACCCAGTACTTC. Protein product: CASSQVGGEETQYF.

A remark on this clone: Other DNA sequences in this specimen translate into the identical CDR3. V is TRBV9 and J is TRBJ2-5; D is unclear. V was clipped by 3 bases and J by 1 base, with 7 bases between them. The length of the CDR3 is 13 residues. Germline V CDR1 and CDR2: SGDLS, YYNGEE. CDR3 protein: CASSATVQETQYF. The CDR3 region has the DNA TGTGCCAGCAGCGCTACAGTCCAAGAGACCCAGTACTTC. Full variable domain (missing parts from reference TRBV9 and TRBJ2-5): DSGVTQTPKHLITATGQRVTLRCSPRSGDLSVYWYQQSLDQGLQFLIQYYNGEERAKGNILERFSAQQFPDLHSELNLSSLELGDSALYFCASSATVQETQYFGPGTRLLVL.

This chain links TRBV5-1 with TRBJ2-7; 9 bases line up with TRBD1. The CDR3 is 13 residues long. V was clipped by 7 bases and J by 4 bases; unmatched bases: 6. Germline V gives CDR1 SGHRS, CDR2 YFSETQ. The CDR3 sequence: CASCRDREYEQYF. The CDR3 DNA reads TGCGCCAGCTGCCGGGACAGGGAGTACGAGCAGTACTTC.

As to this clone: Other DNA sequences from this sample encode an identical CDR3 as well. The chain is built from TRBV18 and TRBJ1-5, with no clear D. CDR1 KGHSH and CDR2 LQKENI come from the germline V gene. The CDR3 has 14 amino acids. The V end lost 3 bases, the J end lost 0 bases, and 6 bases lay between the germline ends. The CDR3 DNA follows: TGTGCCAGCTCACCTTCCAGTAGCAATCAGCCCCAGCATTTT. It codes for CASSPSSSNQPQHF.

The V and J genes are TRBV10-3 and TRBJ2-7; 8 bases are a match to TRBD1. V dropped 2 bases and J dropped 2; count of bases not matched to a gene: 5. This CDR3 contains 15 residues. The germline CDR1 and CDR2 sequences are ENHRY and SYGVKD. CDR3 region: CAISENRGFTYEQYF. The CDR3 nucleotides read TGTGCCATCAGTGAGAACAGGGGGTTCACCTACGAGCAGTACTTC.

This clone has just one count. The junction differs from germline at one of its ends, possibly a read error. V and J are TRBV5-4 and TRBJ2-7; D might be TRBD1 (8 bases). The CDR3 length is 15 residues. Germline CDR1 is SGHNT and CDR2 is YYREEE (reference sequence). CDR3 DNA sequence: TGTGCCGGCAGCCAGACAGGGGAGGGTTACGACGAGCAGTACTTC. Translated, it gives CAGSQTGEGYDEQYF.

This chain links TRBV29-1 with TRBJ2-1; TRBD2 matches 13 bases. Germline V CDR1 and CDR2: SQVTM, ANQGSEA. Germline trimming cut 5 bases from V and 12 bases from J; bases unmatched to any gene: 13. CDR3 length equals 15 residues. This CDR3 reads CSVSGLAGTEIGQFF. DNA for the CDR3: TGCAGCGTTTCGGGACTAGCGGGAACGGAGATTGGGCAGTTCTTC.

V is TRBV5-1 and J is TRBJ2-3; D ambiguous. Trimming stripped 0 bases from V and 1 base from J, with 12 bases between. CDR1 and CDR2 from the germline V gene are SGHRS and YFSETQ. CDR3 length: 16 amino acids. The CDR3 DNA sequence: TGCGCCAGCAGCTTGGAAAGGACGCTCCGCACAGATACGCAGTATTTT. Protein sequence: CASSLERTLRTDTQYF.

This chain uses TRBV10-2 with TRBJ2-2; D not certain. The V gene lost 1 base and the J gene lost 2 bases, with 11 bases spanning the gap. The CDR3 has 16 amino acids. Germline CDR1 reads WSHSY; CDR2 reads SAAADI. The CDR3 nucleotides are TGCGCCAGCAGTGAGTTGCAGAGCCTCAACACCGGGGAGCTGTTTTTT. As protein: CASSELQSLNTGELFF.

The gene calls are TRBV5-6 and TRBJ2-5, with D possibly being TRBD1 (6 bases). The CDR3 sequence is 15 residues long. Trimming removed 0 bases from V and 1 base from J, with 10 bases in between. Germline V lookup: CDR1 SGHDT, CDR2 YYEEEE. The CDR3 protein is CASSLAGGTQETQYF. DNA for the CDR3: TGTGCCAGCAGCTTGGCTGGGGGCACCCAAGAGACCCAGTACTTC.